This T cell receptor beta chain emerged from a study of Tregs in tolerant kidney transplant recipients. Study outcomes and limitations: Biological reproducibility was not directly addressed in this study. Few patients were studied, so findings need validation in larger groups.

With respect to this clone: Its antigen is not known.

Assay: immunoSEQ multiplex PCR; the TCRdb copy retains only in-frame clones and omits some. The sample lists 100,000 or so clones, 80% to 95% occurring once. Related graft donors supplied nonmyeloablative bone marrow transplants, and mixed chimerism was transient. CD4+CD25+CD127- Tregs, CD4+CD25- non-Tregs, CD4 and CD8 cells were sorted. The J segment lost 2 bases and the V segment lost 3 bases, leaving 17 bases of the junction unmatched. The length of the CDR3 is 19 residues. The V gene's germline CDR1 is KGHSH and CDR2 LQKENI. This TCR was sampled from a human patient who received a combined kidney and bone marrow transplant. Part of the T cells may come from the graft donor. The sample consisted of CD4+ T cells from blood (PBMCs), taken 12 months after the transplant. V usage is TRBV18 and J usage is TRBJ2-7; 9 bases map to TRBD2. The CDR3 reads CASSPYHGVGSGSTYEQYF. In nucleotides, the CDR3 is TGTGCCAGCTCACCCTACCACGGGGTTGGTAGCGGGAGTACCTACGAGCAGTACTTC.